These 8 T cell receptor beta chains share one sample of origin, sequenced in a study of STAT5B mutations in CD4+ large granular lymphocyte leukemia. TCRdb's copy holds only in-frame clones and misses some; the assay was immunoSEQ multiplex PCR. Of 7,600 or so clones listed, over 60% were seen once; the top ten hold less than 75%. Sequenced input: PBMCs. These receptor sequences come from a woman aged 55 to 70 with CD4+ T-cell large granular lymphocyte leukemia.

This clone was detected only a few times. The rearrangement joins TRBV5-6 to TRBJ1-6, with D uncertain. CDR1 is SGHDT, CDR2 YYEEEE, per germline. The CDR3 is 13 amino acids. Trimming left V 3 bases short and J 9 bases short, with 10 bases between. The CDR3 bases are TGTGCCAGCAGCTCTGGAGAGGGTTCACCCCTCCACTTT. The encoded protein is CASSSGEGSPLHF.

CDR3 coding DNA: TGTGCCAGCAGGTCCCCCACAGGTGGAGGTGGCTACACCTTC. Translation gives CASRSPTGGGGYTF. The chain carries TRBV5-6 and TRBJ1-2; TRBD1 might be the D (5 bases). Germline V gene data show CDR1 as SGHDT and CDR2 as YYEEEE. Trimming left V 5 bases short and J 7 bases short, with 18 bases between. CDR3 length equals 14 residues. Supplemented by reference TRBV5-6 and TRBJ1-2, the full variable domain reads DAGVTQSPTHLIKTRGQQVTLRCSPKSGHDTVSWYQQALGQGPQFIFQYYEEEERQRGNFPDRFSGHQFPNYSSELNVNALLLGDSALYLCASRSPTGGGGYTFGSGTRLTVV.

The CDR3 sequence: CASSTGTGWNQPQHF. CDR3 coding DNA: TGTGCCAGCAGTACAGGGACAGGGTGGAATCAGCCCCAGCATTTT. V gene TRBV27 combines with J gene TRBJ1-5; 9 nucleotides match TRBD1. The trim removed 5 bases at V and 4 bases at J, leaving 6 bases unmatched. The CDR3 covers 15 residues. CDR1 and CDR2 from the germline V gene are MNHEY and SMNVEV (reference sequence).

The gene calls are TRBV30 and TRBJ2-5; 14 positions agree with TRBD2. With 2 bases clipped from V and 4 bases from J, the junction kept 6 bases outside the gene matches. Germline-derived CDR1 and CDR2 are GTSNPN and SVGIG (reference sequence). This CDR3 contains 16 residues. Written as DNA, the CDR3 is TGTGCCTGGAGTCTGGGACTAGCGGGGGCCGGAGAGACCCAGTACTTC. Amino acid sequence: CAWSLGLAGAGETQYF.

The chain recombines TRBV30 with TRBJ1-6, with 11 bases fitting TRBD1. Germline V gene sequence: CDR1 GTSNPN, CDR2 SVGIG (reference sequence). The CDR3 sequence is 17 residues long. With V trimmed by 1 base and J by 5 bases, 7 bases remained unmatched. In DNA, the CDR3 is TGTGCCTGGAGTGAGGACAGGGGGCTTCCCAATAATTCACCCCTCCACTTT. It codes for CAWSEDRGLPNNSPLHF.

The V gene is TRBV18, the J gene TRBJ2-5; D is uncertain. The CDR3 spans 13 residues. Germline CDR1 reads KGHSH; CDR2 reads LQKENI. With 6 bases removed from V and 3 bases from J, the gap between germline ends came to 11 bases. CDR3 protein: CASSPLAEETQYF. CDR3 bases: TGTGCCAGCTCGCCCCTCGCCGAAGAGACCCAGTACTTC.

Only one count was recorded for this clone. V and J are TRBV29-1 and TRBJ2-7; D not resolved. The germline gives CDR1 SQVTM, CDR2 ANQGSEA. This CDR3 spans 11 amino acids. V lost 6 bases, J lost 0 bases, and 6 bases lay in between. The CDR3 protein is CSVRTSYEQYF. The CDR3 DNA sequence: TGCAGCGTAAGGACCTCCTACGAGCAGTACTTC.

This chain uses TRBV5-1 with TRBJ1-5; D is undetermined. The CDR3 is 11 amino acids. V dropped 9 bases and J dropped 7 bases, with 11 bases sitting between them. Germline-derived CDR1 and CDR2 are SGHRS and YFSETQ. The CDR3: CATPPGQPQHF. The DNA of the CDR3 is TGCGCCACCCCCCCCGGACAGCCCCAGCATTTT.